This T cell receptor beta chain was captured by sequencing in a study of T cell changes during pregnancy in multiple sclerosis. The repertoire was sequenced with immunoSEQ multiplex PCR; TCRdb's copy has only in-frame clones and lacks some. This repertoire shows about 79,000 clones, 85% to 95% found once; its top ten account for about 0.45%. Germline V lookup: CDR1 ENHRY, CDR2 SYGVKD. This CDR3 region has 14 residues. V shed 0 bases and J shed 0 bases, with 3 bases lying between them. Specimen: CD4+ T cells from peripheral blood mononuclear cells, collected in the second trimester of pregnancy. V gene TRBV10-3 combines with J gene TRBJ2-4; D is uncertain. The receptor comes from a female donor with multiple sclerosis, enrolled in a pregnancy study. The CDR3 sequence: CAISESLAKNIQYF. CDR3 bases: TGTGCCATCAGTGAGTCCTTAGCCAAAAACATTCAGTACTTC.